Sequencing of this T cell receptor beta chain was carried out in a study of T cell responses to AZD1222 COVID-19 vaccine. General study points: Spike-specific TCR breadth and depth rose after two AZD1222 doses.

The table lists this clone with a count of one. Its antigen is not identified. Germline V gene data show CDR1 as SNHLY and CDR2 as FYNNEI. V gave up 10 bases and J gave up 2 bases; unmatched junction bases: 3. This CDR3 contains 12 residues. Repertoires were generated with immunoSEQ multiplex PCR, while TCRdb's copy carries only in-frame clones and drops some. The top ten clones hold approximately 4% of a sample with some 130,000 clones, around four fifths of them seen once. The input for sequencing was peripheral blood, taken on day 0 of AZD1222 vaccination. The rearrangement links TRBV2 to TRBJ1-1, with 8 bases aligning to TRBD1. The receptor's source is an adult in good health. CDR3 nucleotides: TGTGCCACCAGGGGGCCTAACACTGAAGCTTTCTTT. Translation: CATRGPNTEAFF. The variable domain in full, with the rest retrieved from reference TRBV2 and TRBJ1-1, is EPEVTQTPSHQVTQMGQEVILRCVPISNHLYFYWYRQILGQKVEFLVSFYNNEISEKSEIFDDQFSVERPDGSNFTLKIRSTKLEDSAMYFCATRGPNTEAFFGQGTRLTVV.